This T cell receptor (beta chain) was recovered during a study of blood T cell repertoires in COVID-19 (dated by TCRdb to the early 2020s). Regarding the study in general: Samples from collaborators originated in the United States, Italy and Spain and spanned both the acute and convalescent phases of COVID-19. The dataset comprised deeply sampled blood TCRbeta repertoires from subjects exposed to, actively infected with, or recovered from COVID-19. Samples were obtained from the ongoing ImmuneRACE study (first 160 participants) and from 950 to 1,500 subjects provided by 6 global collaborators. Where available, HLA class I and class II types were taken from metadata supplied by the sample provider and were not determined by assay-based typing. The material from the prospective study consisted of cDNA or gDNA derived from T cells, B-cell-depleted T cells, or PBMCs. The repertoires were made available in a free public database intended to serve as a resource for research on the immune response to SARS-CoV-2. The sample metadata nearly always contained a de-identified subject ID, COVID-19 status, age in years and sex. Findings and caveats that apply to the study as a whole: Clinical and demographic metadata were provided uncurated, with the amount varying by source and participant.

At one collaborating source in Seattle, patients were enrolled during active infection and were followed longitudinally through the course of disease. Each collaborating institution followed its own protocols to collect whole blood in K2EDTA tubes. For TCRbeta analysis, collaborator samples were shipped as frozen whole blood, as isolated PBMCs, or as DNA extracted from either sample type. TCRbeta CDR3 regions were amplified from genomic DNA using the immunoSEQ Assay, a bias-controlled multiplex PCR. From the authors' description of their analysis: Within the assay, amplification of reference gene primers was used to estimate how many nucleated cells each sample contained. To quantify the absolute abundance of each unique TCRbeta CDR3 rearrangement, sequence reads were collapsed and filtered. For each sample, productive Simpson clonality was calculated as the square root of Simpson's diversity index across productive rearrangements. This is the immuneACCESS table as TCRdb keeps it, with only in-frame sequences that have V and J called. A part of the clones is gone; compared with another copy, unresolved V genes explain less than half, and the rest is unexplained. That table furnishes V, J and clone size, whereas the DNA furnished D and trimming. This sample gives about 56,000 clones in total; over 60% of them show up just once. Together, the top ten hold 4.5% to 5% of the sample.

Worth noting for this clone: It has no known antigen specificity. No much larger clone exists at a distance of one base, and base qualities are not known.

Input material: peripheral blood. The clonotype was recovered from a woman in her seventies with COVID-19, enrolled during active disease.

The base sequence is TGTGCCAGCATTCAGGGGGCAGGTCATAATTCACCCCTCCACTTT. Its translation is CASIQGAGHNSPLHF. The rearranged chain carries TRBV2 and TRBJ1-6; TRBD1 fits 8 bases in the junction. The V end gives up 7 bases and the J end 5 bases, leaving 7 bases in the junction not matched to a gene. The germline V gene provides CDR1 SNHLY and CDR2 FYNNEI. From the cysteine up to the phenylalanine, the CDR3 has a length of 15 residues. This entry keeps only the CDR3 DNA: 45 bases, framed from base 1. Outside the CDR3, residues come from the reference TRBV2 and TRBJ1-6 proteins, so the full variable domain is: EPEVTQTPSHQVTQMGQEVILRCVPISNHLYFYWYRQILGQKVEFLVSFYNNEISEKSEIFDDQFSVERPDGSNFTLKIRSTKLEDSAMYFCASIQGAGHNSPLHFGNGTRLTVT.